Following are 15 T cell receptor beta chains from one sample sequenced in a study of shared clonotypes between healthy human individuals. Assay: immunoSEQ multiplex PCR; the TCRdb copy retains only in-frame clones and omits some. The sample comprises roughly 2 million clones, over 85% of which are singletons, and under 0.15% rests with the top ten. Specimen: naive CD4+ T cells sorted from blood. As for subset: CD45RA+ positively selected. The receptors stem from a man aged 18 to 29 in good health.

V gene TRBV10-2 combines with J gene TRBJ1-6; D unclear. The germline V gene has CDR1 WSHSY and CDR2 SAAADI. This CDR3 is built from 13 residues. V was pared by 7 bases and J by 9 bases, with 13 bases between. CDR3 region: CASTPDYSSPLHF. The CDR3 bases are TGCGCCAGCACCCCTGATTACAGTTCACCCCTCCACTTT.

V usage is TRBV5-1 and J usage is TRBJ1-5; D might be TRBD1 (5 bases). Trimming pared 2 bases from V and 6 bases from J, leaving 12 bases between. Germline values: CDR1 SGHRS, CDR2 YFSETQ. CDR3 length: 14 residues. CDR3 bases: TGCGCCAGCAGCTTTAACCAGGGCGGTCAGCCCCAGCATTTT. Amino acids: CASSFNQGGQPQHF.

The chain couples TRBV28 to TRBJ1-1, with a tentative D call TRBD1 (6 bases). Germline values: CDR1 MDHEN, CDR2 SYDVKM. V lost 5 bases and J 2 bases, leaving 24 bases between the germline ends. The CDR3 covers 18 residues. In DNA form, the CDR3 reads TGTGCCAGCAGTATAGGCAGGGGCCTCCCTTCGAAAAACACTGAAGCTTTCTTT. It codes for CASSIGRGLPSKNTEAFF.

This clone occurred once. The chain has TRBV13 and TRBJ1-2, with TRBD1 identical over 10 bases. The length of the CDR3 is 14 residues. V shed 5 bases and J 6 bases; nucleotides not matched to a gene: 6. The germline V gene has CDR1 PRHDT and CDR2 FYEKMQ (reference sequence). The CDR3 DNA reads TGTGCCAGCAGCCCGGGACAGGGGATGAATGGCTACACCTTC. Protein product: CASSPGQGMNGYTF.

This chain links TRBV6-1 with TRBJ2-2, with D perhaps matching TRBD2 (5 bases). Trimming shortened V by 10 bases and J by 1 base, and 7 bases separated the two germline ends. The CDR3 consists of 12 residues. In germline, CDR1 is MNHNS, CDR2 SASEGT. The CDR3 loop reads CATAGNTGELFF. CDR3 DNA sequence: TGTGCCACCGCGGGGAACACCGGGGAGCTGTTTTTT.

In nucleotides, the CDR3 is TGTGCCAGCAGTTATTCGGCGGATACGCAGTATTTT. This translates into CASSYSADTQYF. J is TRBJ2-3 and V is TRBV7-9; unclear D gene. Per germline, CDR1 SEHNR and CDR2 FQNEAQ (reference sequence). V lost 6 bases, J lost 6 bases, and 10 bases lay in between. This CDR3 contains 12 residues.

This chain links TRBV28 with TRBJ1-6; no firm D call. V was cut by 2 bases and J by 6 bases, with 8 bases left in between. The CDR3 sequence is 14 residues long. Germline V lookup: CDR1 MDHEN, CDR2 SYDVKM. CDR3 bases: TGTGCCAGCAGTTTAAGGGTACCTAATTCACCCCTCCACTTT. Its translation: CASSLRVPNSPLHF.

The chain employs TRBV19 and TRBJ2-3, with TRBD2 identical over 10 bases. The V and J ends lost 5 bases and 4 bases, in that order; junction bases with no gene match: 6. CDR1 LNHDA and CDR2 SQIVND come from the germline V gene (reference sequence). CDR3 length equals 15 residues. This CDR3 reads CASSPIGLAADTQYF. CDR3 DNA sequence: TGTGCCAGTAGTCCGATTGGACTAGCGGCAGATACGCAGTATTTT.

This rearrangement joins TRBV5-1 to TRBJ1-1; no clear D gene. Trimming pared 4 bases from V and 0 bases from J, leaving 13 bases between. Per germline, CDR1 SGHRS and CDR2 YFSETQ. The CDR3 loop spans 15 amino acids. The CDR3 protein is CASSRNAEVNTEAFF. The CDR3 region has the DNA TGCGCCAGCAGCCGAAATGCCGAAGTGAACACTGAAGCTTTCTTT.

The chain has TRBV30 and TRBJ2-1; TRBD2 might be the D (6 bases). Trimming cost V 0 bases and J 0 bases, with 15 bases left between them. CDR3 size: 17 residues. In germline, CDR1 is GTSNPN, CDR2 SVGIG (reference sequence). CDR3 sequence reads: CAWSVGGPLHSYNEQFF. The DNA for the CDR3 is TGTGCCTGGAGTGTAGGAGGGCCCCTTCACTCCTACAATGAGCAGTTCTTC.

The rearrangement joins TRBV6-6 to TRBJ2-3; perhaps TRBD1 as D (6 bases). This CDR3 spans 14 amino acids. V was pared by 2 bases and J by 2 bases, with 8 bases between. Germline CDR1 MNHNY, CDR2 SVGAGI (reference sequence). In nucleotides, the CDR3 is TGTGCCAGCAGTTACGACAGGCACACAGATACGCAGTATTTT. Translated: CASSYDRHTDTQYF.

Of note for this clone: The sample has other DNA sequences that encode this CDR3 too. The CDR3 DNA follows: TGTGCCAGTAGTACCCAGGTGGGGACTGAAGCTTTCTTT. Translated, it gives CASSTQVGTEAFF. This chain links TRBV19 with TRBJ1-1; unclear D gene. The CDR3 is 13 residues long. V lost 4 bases and J 5 bases, leaving 11 bases between the germline ends. Germline loops: CDR1 LNHDA, CDR2 SQIVND (reference sequence). Using reference TRBV19 and TRBJ1-1 for the parts outside the CDR3, the full variable domain is DGGITQSPKYLFRKEGQNVTLSCEQNLNHDAMYWYRQDPGQGLRLIYYSQIVNDFQKGDIAEGYSVSREKKESFPLTVTSAQKNPTAFYLCASSTQVGTEAFFGQGTRLTVV.

V gene TRBV6-5 combines with J gene TRBJ1-2; 8 bases are a match to TRBD1. CDR3 size: 14 residues. J lost 4 bases, V lost 7 bases, and 8 bases had no gene match. Germline loops: CDR1 MNHEY, CDR2 SVGAGI. CDR3 in amino acids: CASTRRTGSYGYTF. Written as DNA, the CDR3 is TGTGCCAGCACCCGGCGGACAGGGTCCTATGGCTACACCTTC.

The CDR3 bases are TGTGCCACTAGAACTAGCGGGAGCACAGATACGCAGTATTTT. Amino acids: CATRTSGSTDTQYF. This sequence joins TRBV2 and TRBJ2-3; 9 bases match TRBD2. V trimming: 10 bases; J trimming: 0 bases; junction bases outside the gene matches: 5. The CDR3 contains 14 residues. Germline-derived CDR1 and CDR2 are SNHLY and FYNNEI.

The chain carries TRBV19 and TRBJ1-6; the match to TRBD1 covers 7 bases. The CDR3 totals 14 residues. Germline assignment: CDR1 LNHDA and CDR2 SQIVND (reference sequence). V shed 10 bases, J shed 6 bases, and the junction held 9 bases outside the gene matches. The CDR3 bases are TGTGCCACTAGCCTTCGACAGGGTAATTCACCCCTCCACTTT. Encoded protein: CATSLRQGNSPLHF. The entire variable domain, with the rest obtained from reference TRBV19 and TRBJ1-6, is as follows: DGGITQSPKYLFRKEGQNVTLSCEQNLNHDAMYWYRQDPGQGLRLIYYSQIVNDFQKGDIAEGYSVSREKKESFPLTVTSAQKNPTAFYLCATSLRQGNSPLHFGNGTRLTVT.